Shown below are 22 T cell receptor beta chains from a single sample sequenced in a study of blood T cell repertoires in COVID-19. TCRdb's copy holds only in-frame clones and misses some; the assay was immunoSEQ multiplex PCR. The table lists around 55,000 clones, approximately 90% of them singletons, with 3.5% to 4% in the top ten. Sequenced input: peripheral blood. Receptor source: a man aged 40-50 years with COVID-19, enrolled during active disease.

The J gene is TRBJ1-4, the V gene TRBV18; TRBD1 aligns across 8 bases. Germline CDR1 and CDR2: KGHSH and LQKENI. With 0 bases clipped from V and 0 bases from J, the junction kept 3 bases outside the gene matches. This CDR3 contains 17 residues. The CDR3 reads CASSPPAGGTTNEKLFF. The CDR3 region has the DNA TGTGCCAGCTCACCACCGGCAGGGGGCACAACTAATGAAAAACTGTTTTTT.

The V and J genes are TRBV11-3 and TRBJ2-1; possible D gene TRBD2, 6 bases. V was clipped by 4 bases and J by 3 bases, with 22 bases between them. The CDR3 sequence is 18 residues long. Germline values: CDR1 SGHNT, CDR2 YENEEA. Here the CDR3 DNA reads TGTGCCAGCAGCTCTAGCGCGGTCAGCGGCCGTGGCTACAATGAGCAGTTCTTC. Translation gives CASSSSAVSGRGYNEQFF.

The chain recombines TRBV6-1 with TRBJ2-3; D might be TRBD2 (6 bases). V was trimmed by 4 bases and J by 6 bases, leaving 20 bases between them. This CDR3 has 16 amino acids. The germline gives CDR1 MNHNS, CDR2 SASEGT. CDR3 protein: CASSGGTFGHIDTQYF. The CDR3 nucleotides are TGTGCCAGCAGTGGAGGGACTTTTGGGCACATCGATACGCAGTATTTT.

The V call is TRBV6-1, the J call TRBJ2-7; 12 nucleotides match TRBD1. The CDR3 loop spans 16 amino acids. V was clipped by 4 bases and J by 5 bases; unmatched bases: 9. The germline CDR1 and CDR2 sequences are MNHNS and SASEGT. The CDR3 protein is CASSVGPGQGADEQYF. Here the CDR3 DNA reads TGTGCCAGCAGTGTGGGCCCGGGACAGGGGGCAGACGAGCAGTACTTC.

The chain carries TRBV2 and TRBJ1-5; possible D gene TRBD1, 6 bases. The CDR3 is 13 amino acids. V was trimmed by 4 bases and J by 7 bases, leaving 11 bases between them. Germline CDR1 SNHLY, CDR2 FYNNEI. For the CDR3, the DNA is TGTGCCAGCAGTGCCTGGGGGCTCCAGCCCCAGCATTTT. Its translation is CASSAWGLQPQHF.

This clone was detected only once. The chain recombines TRBV5-4 with TRBJ1-2; 7 bases are shared with TRBD1. CDR3 length: 15 residues. CDR1 is SGHNT and CDR2 is YYREEE in the germline V gene (reference sequence). V dropped 4 bases and J dropped 5; count of bases not matched to a gene: 11. CDR3 residues: CASSGLGQATYGYTF. DNA for the CDR3: TGTGCCAGCAGCGGACTTGGACAGGCGACGTATGGCTACACCTTC.

V gene TRBV24-1 combines with J gene TRBJ2-3; 8 nucleotides align to TRBD2. Germline-derived CDR1 and CDR2 are KGHDR and SFDVKD. The CDR3 consists of 15 residues. V shed 3 bases, J shed 5 bases, and the junction held 6 bases outside the gene matches. The CDR3 spells CATSDRSSGLDTQYF. Here the CDR3 DNA reads TGTGCCACCAGTGATCGTTCTAGCGGGTTAGATACGCAGTATTTT.

The rearrangement uses TRBV18 and TRBJ1-4; maybe TRBD1 (5 bases). Trimming took 2 bases from V and 5 from J, leaving 18 bases between them. There are 17 residues in the CDR3. CDR1 is KGHSH, CDR2 LQKENI, per germline. The CDR3 here is CASSPAHETDPNEKLFF. Here the CDR3 DNA reads TGTGCCAGCTCACCAGCGCATGAGACAGACCCCAATGAAAAACTGTTTTTT.

This chain uses TRBV6-5 with TRBJ1-3, with TRBD1 matching over 8 bases. Germline trimming cut 4 bases from V and 4 bases from J; bases unmatched to any gene: 6. Germline CDR1 is MNHEY and CDR2 is SVGAGI. The CDR3 has 15 amino acids. The CDR3 region has the DNA TGTGCCAGCAGTTTCCAGGACAGGGTCGGAAACACCATATATTTT. Translating gives CASSFQDRVGNTIYF.

Only one count was recorded for this clone. The V call is TRBV5-1, the J call TRBJ2-1; TRBD2 aligns across 8 bases. The CDR3 spans 15 residues. Trimming at V came to 4 bases and at J to 5 bases, leaving 8 bases not matched to a gene. Germline assignment: CDR1 SGHRS and CDR2 YFSETQ. This CDR3 reads CASSKLADANNEQFF. The CDR3 DNA sequence: TGCGCCAGCAGCAAACTAGCGGACGCCAACAATGAGCAGTTCTTC.

The gene calls are TRBV4-1 and TRBJ1-1; 12 bases agree with TRBD1. Losses at the gene ends were 8 bases for V and 2 bases for J; bases not matched to a gene: 9. The V gene's germline CDR1 is MGHRA and CDR2 YSYEKL. This CDR3 is 16 amino acids long. The CDR3, as DNA: TGCGCCAGCCACCCGGGACAGGGGGCGGTAAACACTGAAGCTTTCTTT. This encodes CASHPGQGAVNTEAFF.

V is TRBV18 and J is TRBJ2-3; a possible D gene is TRBD2 (6 bases). V shed 3 bases and J shed 6 bases, with 19 bases lying between them. The germline V gene encodes CDR1 KGHSH and CDR2 LQKENI. CDR3 size: 16 residues. The CDR3 DNA sequence: TGTGCCAGCTCACCCCCACGCCCGGGCGGGACGGATACGCAGTATTTT. It translates to CASSPPRPGGTDTQYF. The entire variable domain, with the rest obtained from reference TRBV18 and TRBJ2-3, is as follows: NAGVMQNPRHLVRRRGQEARLRCSPMKGHSHVYWYRQLPEEGLKFMVYLQKENIIDESGMPKERFSAEFPKEGPSILRIQQVVRGDSAAYFCASSPPRPGGTDTQYFGPGTRLTVL.

This sequence joins TRBV2 and TRBJ2-7, with 14 positions matching TRBD2. The ends lost 0 bases at V and 3 bases at J; junction bases unmatched: 4. This CDR3 has 17 amino acids. CDR1 is SNHLY, CDR2 FYNNEI, per germline. Here the CDR3 DNA reads TGTGCCAGCAGTGAAGCAAGGGGACTAGCGGGGGTCTACGAGCAGTACTTC. This encodes CASSEARGLAGVYEQYF.

This clone was detected only a few times. The V and J genes are TRBV27 and TRBJ2-1, with 12 bases matching TRBD2. The CDR3 spans 19 residues. From germline, CDR1 is MNHEY and CDR2 SMNVEV (reference sequence). Trimming removed 3 bases from V and 0 bases from J; junction bases left unmatched: 9. The CDR3 region is CASSFSGLAGSSSYNEQFF. In nucleotides, the CDR3 is TGTGCCAGCAGTTTCTCGGGACTAGCGGGTTCGAGCTCCTACAATGAGCAGTTCTTC.

The gene calls are TRBV19 and TRBJ1-5; D gene unclear. The CDR3 extends over 16 amino acids. Germline V CDR1 and CDR2: LNHDA, SQIVND (reference sequence). V was trimmed by 5 bases and J by 4 bases, leaving 18 bases between them. The CDR3 here is CASSSYIAGKNQPQHF. Here the CDR3 DNA reads TGTGCCAGTAGTTCCTACATTGCCGGGAAAAATCAGCCCCAGCATTTT.

This clone was observed once. The chain combines TRBV28 with TRBJ2-3; 12 bases map to TRBD2. The CDR3 is 16 residues long. V lost 5 bases and J lost 5; bases outside the gene matches: 8. Germline values: CDR1 MDHEN, CDR2 SYDVKM. The CDR3 sequence is CASSLRTSGKGDTQYF. CDR3 nucleotide sequence: TGTGCCAGCAGTCTCAGGACTAGCGGGAAGGGAGATACGCAGTATTTT.

This chain uses TRBV4-1 with TRBJ2-1, with 15 bases that match TRBD2. This CDR3 has 17 amino acids. V trimming: 4 bases; J trimming: 6 bases; junction bases outside the gene matches: 7. Germline V gene lookup returns CDR1 MGHRA and CDR2 YSYEKL. The CDR3 region has the DNA TGCGCCAGCAGCCCCCTGGGACTAGCGGGAGGATTCAATGAGCAGTTCTTC. Protein sequence: CASSPLGLAGGFNEQFF.

The genes are TRBV6-5 and TRBJ1-2; D gene unclear. V gave up 0 bases and J gave up 2 bases, with 7 bases separating them. The CDR3 has 14 residues. Germline V gives CDR1 MNHEY, CDR2 SVGAGI. CDR3: CASSYSSGNYGYTF. As DNA, the CDR3 is TGTGCCAGCAGTTACTCGTCAGGAAACTATGGCTACACCTTC.

The V and J genes are TRBV25-1 and TRBJ2-4; maybe TRBD2 (5 bases). In germline, CDR1 is MGHDK, CDR2 SYGVNS. The CDR3 contains 13 residues. V was trimmed by 1 base and J by 8 bases, leaving 9 bases between them. The CDR3 DNA sequence: TGTGCCAGCAGTGAATTCCGGGGATACATTCAGTACTTC. Translated, it gives CASSEFRGYIQYF.

The CDR3 DNA reads TGTGCCAGCAGTTCAGACAGGGCCTACGAGCAGTACTTC. Protein sequence: CASSSDRAYEQYF. This chain joins TRBV6-6 and TRBJ2-7, with 7 bases aligning to TRBD1. CDR3 length: 13 residues. The ends lost 4 bases at V and 2 bases at J; junction bases unmatched: 2. CDR1 is MNHNY, CDR2 SVGAGI, per germline (reference sequence).

The J gene is TRBJ2-7, the V gene TRBV9, with 10 bases that match TRBD2. This CDR3 spans 13 amino acids. Germline CDR1 reads SGDLS; CDR2 reads YYNGEE. The J segment lost 5 bases and the V segment lost 3 bases, leaving 2 bases of the junction unmatched. CDR3 in DNA: TGTGCCAGCAGCGGGACTAGCGGCCACGAGCAGTACTTC. Amino acid sequence: CASSGTSGHEQYF.

The rearrangement uses TRBV6-1 and TRBJ1-4; unclear D gene. V was trimmed by 1 base and J by 3 bases, leaving 21 bases between them. CDR3 length equals 19 residues. The germline V gene has CDR1 MNHNS and CDR2 SASEGT. The CDR3 sequence is CASSEGFIRSGTSNEKLFF. The CDR3 DNA is TGTGCCAGCAGTGAAGGATTTATAAGGAGCGGAACCTCTAATGAAAAACTGTTTTTT.